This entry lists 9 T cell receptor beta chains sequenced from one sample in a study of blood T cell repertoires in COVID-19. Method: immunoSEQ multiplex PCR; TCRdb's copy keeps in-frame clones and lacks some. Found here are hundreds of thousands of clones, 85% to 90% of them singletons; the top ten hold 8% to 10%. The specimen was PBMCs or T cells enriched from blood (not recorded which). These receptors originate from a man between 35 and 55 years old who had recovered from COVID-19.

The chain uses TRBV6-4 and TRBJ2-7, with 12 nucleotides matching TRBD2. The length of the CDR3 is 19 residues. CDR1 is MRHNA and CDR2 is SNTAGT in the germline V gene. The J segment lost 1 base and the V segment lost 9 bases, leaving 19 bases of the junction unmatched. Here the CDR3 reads CARKNQRLAGEVGSYEQYF. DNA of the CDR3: TGTGCCAGGAAAAACCAAAGACTAGCGGGAGAGGTGGGGTCCTACGAGCAGTACTTC.

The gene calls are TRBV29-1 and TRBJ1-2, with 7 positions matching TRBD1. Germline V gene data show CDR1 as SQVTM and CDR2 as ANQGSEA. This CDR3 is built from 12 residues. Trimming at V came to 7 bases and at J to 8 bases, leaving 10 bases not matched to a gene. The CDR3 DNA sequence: TGCAGCGCTGGACAGGTGTCGTGGGGCTACACCTTC. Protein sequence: CSAGQVSWGYTF.

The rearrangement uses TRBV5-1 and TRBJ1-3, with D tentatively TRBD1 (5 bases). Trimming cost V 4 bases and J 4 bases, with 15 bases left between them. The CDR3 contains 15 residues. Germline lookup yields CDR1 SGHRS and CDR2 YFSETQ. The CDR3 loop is CASSPGRGVGNTIYF. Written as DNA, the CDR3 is TGCGCCAGCAGCCCGGGACGGGGGGTAGGAAACACCATATATTTT.

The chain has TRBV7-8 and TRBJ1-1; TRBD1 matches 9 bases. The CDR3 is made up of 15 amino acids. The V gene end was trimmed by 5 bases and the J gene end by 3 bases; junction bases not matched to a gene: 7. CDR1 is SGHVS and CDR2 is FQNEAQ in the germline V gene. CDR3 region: CASSKDRGGDTEAFF. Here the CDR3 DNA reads TGTGCCAGCAGCAAGGACAGGGGTGGGGACACTGAAGCTTTCTTT.

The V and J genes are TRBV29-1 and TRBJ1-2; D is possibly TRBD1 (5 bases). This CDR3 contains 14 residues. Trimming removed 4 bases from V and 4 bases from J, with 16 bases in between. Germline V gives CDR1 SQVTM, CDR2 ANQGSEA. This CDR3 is CSVGGQGDGYGYTF. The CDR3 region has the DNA TGCAGCGTTGGGGGCCAAGGGGATGGCTATGGCTACACCTTC.

For the CDR3, the DNA is TGTGCCAGCAGCCAAGATGGAGTAACTGAGCAGTTCTTC. This sequence encodes CASSQDGVTEQFF. The chain uses TRBV4-2 and TRBJ2-1; D call uncertain. This CDR3 has 13 amino acids. The germline CDR1 and CDR2 sequences are LGHNA and YNFKEQ. The V gene lost 0 bases and the J gene lost 9 bases, with 9 bases spanning the gap.

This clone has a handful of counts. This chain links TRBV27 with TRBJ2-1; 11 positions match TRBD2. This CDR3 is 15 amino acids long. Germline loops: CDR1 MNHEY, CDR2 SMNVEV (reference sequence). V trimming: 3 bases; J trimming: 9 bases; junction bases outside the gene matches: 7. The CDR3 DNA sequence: TGTGCCAGCAGTTTTTATAGCGGGAGGGCCATTGAGCAGTTCTTC. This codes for CASSFYSGRAIEQFF.

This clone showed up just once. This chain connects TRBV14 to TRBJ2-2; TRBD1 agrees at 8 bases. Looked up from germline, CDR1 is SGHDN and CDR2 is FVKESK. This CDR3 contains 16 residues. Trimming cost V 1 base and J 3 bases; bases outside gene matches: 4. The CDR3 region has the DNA TGTGCCAGCAGCCAAGCAGGGGGCGCCTACACCGGGGAGCTGTTTTTT. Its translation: CASSQAGGAYTGELFF. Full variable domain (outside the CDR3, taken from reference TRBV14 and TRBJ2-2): EAGVTQFPSHSVIEKGQTVTLRCDPISGHDNLYWYRRVMGKEIKFLLHFVKESKQDESGMPNNRFLAERTGGTYSTLKVQPAELEDSGVYFCASSQAGGAYTGELFFGEGSRLTVL.

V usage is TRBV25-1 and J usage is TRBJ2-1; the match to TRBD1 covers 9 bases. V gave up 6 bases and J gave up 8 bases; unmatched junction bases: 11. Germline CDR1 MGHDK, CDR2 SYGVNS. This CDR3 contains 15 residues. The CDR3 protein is CASRDGTGQVDEQFF. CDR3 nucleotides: TGTGCCAGCAGGGATGGGACAGGGCAGGTAGATGAGCAGTTCTTC.